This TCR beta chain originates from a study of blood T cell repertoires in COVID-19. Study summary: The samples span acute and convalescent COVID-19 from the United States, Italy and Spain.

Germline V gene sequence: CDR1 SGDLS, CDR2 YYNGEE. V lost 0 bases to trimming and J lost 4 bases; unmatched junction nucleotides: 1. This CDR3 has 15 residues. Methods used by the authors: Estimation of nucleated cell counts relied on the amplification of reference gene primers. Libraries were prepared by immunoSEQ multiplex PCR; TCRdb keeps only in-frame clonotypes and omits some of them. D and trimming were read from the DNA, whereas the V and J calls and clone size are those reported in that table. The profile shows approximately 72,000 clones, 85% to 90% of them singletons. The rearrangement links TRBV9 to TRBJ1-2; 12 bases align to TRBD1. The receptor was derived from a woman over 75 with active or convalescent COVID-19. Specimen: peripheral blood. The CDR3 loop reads CASSVEGQGAYGYTF. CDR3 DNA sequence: TGTGCCAGCAGCGTAGAGGGACAGGGGGCCTATGGCTACACCTTC.